This T cell receptor (beta chain) was captured in a study of T cell changes during pregnancy in multiple sclerosis. Sequenced by immunoSEQ multiplex PCR; TCRdb stores in-frame clones only, minus some. This table holds some 38,000 clones, around 90% found once. Germline loops: CDR1 LGHNA, CDR2 YSLEER. CDR3 length: 16 amino acids. V was cut by 5 bases and J by 4 bases, with 18 bases left in between. The sample in question was CD4+ T cells from peripheral blood mononuclear cells, obtained in the second trimester of pregnancy. This sequence was found in a female donor in good health, enrolled as a control in a pregnancy study. The rearrangement joins TRBV4-3 to TRBJ2-1, with a possible D match to TRBD1 (6 bases). This chain's CDR3 is CASSYPRRDTYNEQFF. Written as DNA, the CDR3 is TGCGCCAGCAGCTATCCTCGCCGGGACACATACAATGAGCAGTTCTTC.